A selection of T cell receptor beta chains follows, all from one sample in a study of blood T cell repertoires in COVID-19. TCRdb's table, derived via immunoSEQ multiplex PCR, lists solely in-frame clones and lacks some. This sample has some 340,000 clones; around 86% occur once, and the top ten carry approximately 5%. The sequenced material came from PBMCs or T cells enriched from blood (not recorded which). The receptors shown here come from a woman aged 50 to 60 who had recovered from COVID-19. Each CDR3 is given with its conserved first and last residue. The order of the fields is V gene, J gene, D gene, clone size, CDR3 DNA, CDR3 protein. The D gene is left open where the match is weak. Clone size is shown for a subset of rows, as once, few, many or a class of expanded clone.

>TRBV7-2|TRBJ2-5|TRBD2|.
TGTGCCAGCAGCCCGCAGAGCGGGAGGGGAGGAGAGACCCAGTACTTC
CASSPQSGRGGETQYF
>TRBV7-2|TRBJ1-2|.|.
TGTGCCAGCAGTAGGGGTAACTATGGCTACACCTTC
CASSRGNYGYTF
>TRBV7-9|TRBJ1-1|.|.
TGTGCCAGCAGCGCAGACACTGAAGCTTTCTTT
CASSADTEAFF
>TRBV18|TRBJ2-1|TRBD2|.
TGTGCCAGCTCAGCGGGACTAGCGGGACCCAATGAGCAGTTCTTC
CASSAGLAGPNEQFF
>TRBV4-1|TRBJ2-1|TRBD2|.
TGCGCCAGCAGCCAAGAACGGGGCGGGAGACTCTACAATGAGCAGTTCTTC
CASSQERGGRLYNEQFF
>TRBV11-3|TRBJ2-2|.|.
TGTGCCAGCAGCTCCCCAAGCGGCAGAAACACCGGGGAGCTGTTTTTT
CASSSPSGRNTGELFF
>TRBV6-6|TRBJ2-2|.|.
TGTGCCAGCAGCCTACCCGGTGGTACCGGGGAGCTGTTTTTT
CASSLPGGTGELFF
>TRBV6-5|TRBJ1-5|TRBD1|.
TGTGCCAGCAGCCTACAGGGGTATAATCGTCAGCCCCAGCATTTT
CASSLQGYNRQPQHF
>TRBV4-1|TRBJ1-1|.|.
TGCGCCAGCAGACGCGGGGGAGCGGACACTGAAGCTTTCTTT
CASRRGGADTEAFF
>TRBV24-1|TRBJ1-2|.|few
TGTGCCACCAATGGGGAGGGACACTCAGCTAACTATGGCTACACCTTC
CATNGEGHSANYGYTF
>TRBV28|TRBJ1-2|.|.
TGTGCCAGCAGTACCAGGGATGGCTATGGCTACACCTTC
CASSTRDGYGYTF
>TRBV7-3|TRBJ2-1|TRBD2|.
TGTGCCAGCAGCACAACGACTAGCGGGGGGTTGTTGAATGAGCAGTTCTTC
CASSTTTSGGLLNEQFF
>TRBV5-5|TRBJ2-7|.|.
TGTGCCAGCAGCCTTCAACCCCAGGGTCACGAGCAGTACTTC
CASSLQPQGHEQYF
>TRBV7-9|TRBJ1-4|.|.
TGTGCCAGCAGCTTAGCGTTTCGGCTAGATAATGAAAAACTGTTTTTT
CASSLAFRLDNEKLFF
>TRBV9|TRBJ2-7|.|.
TGTGCCAGCAGCCGGGACAACTCCTACGAGCAGTACTTC
CASSRDNSYEQYF
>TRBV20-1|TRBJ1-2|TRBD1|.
TGCAGTGCTAGAGGGACAGGGGGCCACACCTTC
CSARGTGGHTF
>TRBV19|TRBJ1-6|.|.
TGTGCCAGTACACTCGATAGCTCCTATAATTCACCCCTCCACTTT
CASTLDSSYNSPLHF
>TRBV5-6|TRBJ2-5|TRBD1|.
TGTGCCAGCAGACGATACAGGGGGGAGACCCAGTACTTC
CASRRYRGETQYF
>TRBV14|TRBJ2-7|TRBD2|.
TGTGCCAGCAGCCCACGCAGCGGGAGGAACTCCTACGAGCAGTACTTC
CASSPRSGRNSYEQYF
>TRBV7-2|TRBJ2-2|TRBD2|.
TGTGCCAGCAGCGTACTGGTAGCGGGGGGAGCCAGGAACACCGGGGAGCTGTTTTTT
CASSVLVAGGARNTGELFF
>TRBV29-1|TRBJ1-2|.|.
TGCAGCACCACATCAGGGGCCGGGAGGTATGGCTACACCTTC
CSTTSGAGRYGYTF
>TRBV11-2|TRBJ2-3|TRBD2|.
TGTGCCAGCAGCTTAGTAGGGGGCGGGGGGGCAGATACGCAGTATTTT
CASSLVGGGGADTQYF
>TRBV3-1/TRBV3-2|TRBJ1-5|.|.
TGTGCCAGCAGCCAAGGACAGAATAGCAATCAGCCCCAGCATTTT
CASSQGQNSNQPQHF
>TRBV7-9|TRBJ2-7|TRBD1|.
TGTGCCAGCAGTTTGGGGGACAGGGGAGAGTACGAGCAGTACTTC
CASSLGDRGEYEQYF
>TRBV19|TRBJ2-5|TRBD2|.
TGTGCCAGTAGTATCTTAGGGACTAGCGGGAAGGAGACCCAGTACTTC
CASSILGTSGKETQYF
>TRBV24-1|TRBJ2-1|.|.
TGTGCCACCAGTGATAAGCGTTCTTACAATGAGCAGTTCTTC
CATSDKRSYNEQFF
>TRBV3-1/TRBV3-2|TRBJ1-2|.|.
TGTGCCAGCAGCCAAGGTACAGGAGACTATGGCTACACCTTC
CASSQGTGDYGYTF
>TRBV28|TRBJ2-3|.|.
TGTGCCATCGGGACAAGCACAGATACGCAGTATTTT
CAIGTSTDTQYF
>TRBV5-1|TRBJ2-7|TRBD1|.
TGCGCCAGCAGCTTGTCGACAGGGATCCACGAGCAGTACTTC
CASSLSTGIHEQYF